This T cell receptor beta chain originates from a study of CD8+ T cells in alopecia areata (dated by TCRdb to 2016 to 2019). For the study in its entirety: Treated patients were enrolled in an open-label pilot trial of oral tofacitinib, 5 to 10 mg twice daily, for moderate-to-severe alopecia areata. Patients stayed on tofacitinib for 6 to 18 months and then had 6 months of follow-up off drug so that delayed response and recurrence could be assessed. For the treated patients, the SALT score, which quantifies what percentage of scalp surface area is affected, served as the measure of disease severity. High-throughput TCRbeta sequencing was used to examine T cell clonal expansion in alopecia areata in both the C3H/HeJ mouse model and human patients. Scalp tissue and sorted CD4+ and CD8+ peripheral blood T cells from patchy and totalis/universalis alopecia areata patients and from healthy controls were covered by human TCRbeta sequencing. Patients on tofacitinib were biopsied at baseline and after 4 and 24 weeks of treatment, and several of the patients also had a later scalp biopsy. Clonality in the scalp was compared among normal scalp (n=4), patchy alopecia areata scalp (n=8), and alopecia totalis/universalis scalp (n=8). RNA was extracted with the PAXgene miRNA kit for fixed scalp, the miRNeasy kit for PBMCs, and the RNeasy kit for mouse skin. TCRbeta CDR3 regions were amplified by immunoSEQ multiplex PCR using 35 Vbeta forward and 13 Jbeta reverse primers. On the study overall, not on this receptor specifically: Tofacitinib significantly decreased scalp clonality and the number of expanded CD8+ clones among the top 100 scalp clones. Resident alphabeta T cells in normal human skin are also sequenced, complicating scalp TCR repertoire analysis, unlike mouse skin dominated by gammadelta T cells. Higher clonality and more expanded CD8+ clones were observed in lesional scalp than in normal scalp, particularly in alopecia totalis/universalis, a finding suggestive of antigenic drive. Many expanded lesional clones were found to persist in scalp and blood during tofacitinib treatment, and relapse after treatment cessation may be partly explained by this persistence. Shared TCR sequences between patients were less evident than in mice, which may be partly attributable to HLA diversity in the patient population. Because the treated cohort was small and included a single nonresponder, larger studies are needed to assess links between baseline CD8+ expansion and response.

Interpreted using the paper, the time point label stands for: 20 to 30 weeks on oral tofacitinib. What this sample's treatment or condition label stands for: oral pan-JAK inhibitor, 5-10 mg twice daily. Peripheral blood and lesional scalp punch biopsies were obtained from patients with alopecia areata. PBMCs were isolated by density centrifugation and stained for CD3, CD4 and CD8, after which CD4+ and CD8+ T cells were sorted on a FACSAria. This clone was seen only a few times. Its antigen is still unknown. Per-nucleotide qualities are absent, and no much larger clonotype sits a single base away. A distance of 18 bases separates the germline ends of V and J, which lose 3 bases and 4 bases respectively. The CDR3 goes from the cysteine to the phenylalanine over 15 residues. Just CDR3 DNA is preserved here, 45 bases in frame from base 1. Looking up the germline V gene yields CDR1 SQVTM and CDR2 ANQGSEA.

The library was produced with the immunoSEQ multiplex PCR assay. For TCR sequencing, RNA was extracted from every sample and reverse transcribed into cDNA to serve as template. First-strand cDNA was synthesized with SuperScript III using a 2:1 mix of oligo-dT and random hexamers. A synthetic immune receptor repertoire was used to gauge amplification bias, and whatever bias remained was removed computationally. Per the source publication's procedure: Raw reads were preprocessed to remove errors, and CDR3 was defined according to IMGT conventions as the region from the conserved cysteine to phenylalanine. To get clonality, Shannon entropy was normalized by log2 of the number of productive unique TCRs and the result was subtracted from 1. Whether scalp clones were CD4 or CD8 was inferred by matching scalp TCRbeta sequences against CD4 and CD8 repertoires sorted from blood. TCRdb carries this immuneACCESS record with in-frame sequences only. Its versions omit some clonotypes, under half of them owing to an unresolved V gene in the studies checked, with the rest unexplained. V and J calls and clone size are as listed in that table; D and trimming were resolved from the DNA. In all, the sample holds 150,000 to 200,000 clones, and roughly 66% of those were seen once. 1% of the sample belongs to the ten largest clones.

The source was CD4+ T cells sorted from blood, collected at week 24, from a patient treated with tofacitinib. The chain uses TRBV29-1 and TRBJ1-1; 5 matching bases give a weak D call of TRBD1. The TCR was taken from a human donor with alopecia areata. The bases read TGCAGCGTTGATGACGGGGCGCCCCTGGCCACTGAAGCTTTCTTT. This sequence encodes CSVDDGAPLATEAFF.